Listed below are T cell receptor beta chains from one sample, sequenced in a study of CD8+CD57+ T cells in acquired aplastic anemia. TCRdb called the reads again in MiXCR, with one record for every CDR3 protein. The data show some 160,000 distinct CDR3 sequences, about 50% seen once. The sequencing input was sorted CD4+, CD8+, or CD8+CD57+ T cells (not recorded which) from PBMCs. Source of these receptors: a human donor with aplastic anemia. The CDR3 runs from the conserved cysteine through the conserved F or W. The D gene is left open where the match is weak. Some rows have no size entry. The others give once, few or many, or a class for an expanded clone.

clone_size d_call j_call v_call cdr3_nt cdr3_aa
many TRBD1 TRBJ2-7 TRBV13 TGTGCCAGCAGCCCGCGGACAGGGGGAGGGGAAGAGCAGTACTTC CASSPRTGGGEEQYF
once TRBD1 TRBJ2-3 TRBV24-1 TGTGCCACCAGTGACTCTACAGGGGGCCTGAGCACGGGTACGCAGTATTTT CATSDSTGGLSTGTQYF
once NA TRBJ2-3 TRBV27 TGTGCCAGCAGTCTTCTACCAACCACAGACACGCAGTATTTT CASSLLPTTDTQYF
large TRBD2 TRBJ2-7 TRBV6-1 TGTGCCAGCAGTGCCGGCGGGGGGGGCTCTTGGAGTGAAGCGGGCGAGCAGTACTTC CASSAGGGGSWSEAGEQYF
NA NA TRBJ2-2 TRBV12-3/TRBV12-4 TGTGCCAGCAGTTTAGTTAGCCCCGCGAACACCGGGGAGCTGTTTTTT CASSLVSPANTGELFF
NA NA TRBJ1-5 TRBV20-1 TGCAGTGCTAGGGACGCCTATAGCAATCAGCCCCAGCATTTT CSARDAYSNQPQHF
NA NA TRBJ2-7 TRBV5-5 TGTGCCAGCAGCTTGGTTCATCTAGCCCACGAGCAGTACTTC CASSLVHLAHEQYF
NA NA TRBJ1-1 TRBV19 TGTGCCAGTAGTAAAATTCCGGTCAGGGACACTGAAGCTTTCTTT CASSKIPVRDTEAFF
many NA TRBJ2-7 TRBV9 TGTGCCAGCAGCCCCTCCCAGGGTCCTTACGAGCAGTACTTC CASSPSQGPYEQYF
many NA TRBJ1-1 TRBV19 TGTGCCAGTAGTATTCTGGGACTATATGAAGCTTTCTTT CASSILGLYEAFF
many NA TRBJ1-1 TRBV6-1 TGTGCCAGTCGTGGGTCCCAGAACACTGAAGCTTTCTTT CASRGSQNTEAFF
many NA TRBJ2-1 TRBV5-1 TGTGCCAGCAGCTTAGGGGGTGGCTCCTACAATGAGCAGTTCTTC CASSLGGGSYNEQFF
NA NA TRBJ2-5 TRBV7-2 TGTGCCAGCAGCTTAGTCACAGGGAGCCGGGAGACCCAGTACTTC CASSLVTGSRETQYF
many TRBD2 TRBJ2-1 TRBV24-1 TGTGCCACCAGTGAAAAGGGGTCGGGACTAGCGGGAGCAGATGAGCAGTTCTTC CATSEKGSGLAGADEQFF
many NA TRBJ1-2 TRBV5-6 TGTGCCAGCAGCTTGGCCATCAGACTGCCCGTCGACACCTTC CASSLAIRLPVDTF
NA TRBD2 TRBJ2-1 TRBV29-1 TGCAGCGTTGACTCCTGTGCCAGTCGAGAAGCGGGGGTCTACAATGAGCAGTTCTTC CSVDSCASREAGVYNEQFF
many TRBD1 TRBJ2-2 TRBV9 TGTGCCAGCAATCCTCAGGGGGCGAACACCGGGGAGCTGTTTTTT CASNPQGANTGELFF
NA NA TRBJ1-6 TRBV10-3 TGTGCCATCAGAGGGGATGGTAATTCACCCCTCCACTTC CAIRGDGNSPLHF
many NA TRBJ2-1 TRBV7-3 TGTGCCAGCAGCCCACTAGCAGGCTCCTACAATGAGCAGTTCTTC CASSPLAGSYNEQFF
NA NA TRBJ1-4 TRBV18 TGTGCCAGCTCACCACCGCGACAGAATGAAAAACTGTTTTTT CASSPPRQNEKLFF
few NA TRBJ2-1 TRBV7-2 TGTGCCAGCAGCTTGGGGGATGAGCAGTTCTTC CASSLGDEQFF
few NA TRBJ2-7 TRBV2 TGTGCCAGCAGTGTCCAGGTCGAGCAGTACTTC CASSVQVEQYF
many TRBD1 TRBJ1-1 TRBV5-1 TGCGCCAGCAGCTTTCGAACAGGGGTGACTGAAGCTTTCTTT CASSFRTGVTEAFF
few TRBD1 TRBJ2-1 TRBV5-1 TGCGCCAGCAGCTGGGACAGATACAATGAGCAGCTCTTC CASSWDRYNEQLF
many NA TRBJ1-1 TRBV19 TGTGCCAGTAGTATCCTCTTGATCGGGCGGACTGAAGCTTTCTTT CASSILLIGRTEAFF
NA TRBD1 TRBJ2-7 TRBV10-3 TGTGCCATCAGTGAGTCAGGGACAGGGGTTAAGTTTGGCGAGCAGTACTTC CAISESGTGVKFGEQYF
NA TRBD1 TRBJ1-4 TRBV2 TGTGCCAGCAGTGAAGTTGGGGGACAGGAGGAAAAACTGTTTTTT CASSEVGGQEEKLFF
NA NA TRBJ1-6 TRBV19 TGTGCCAGTAAAAGGGACACCGATTCACCCCTCCACTTT CASKRDTDSPLHF
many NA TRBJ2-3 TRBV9 TGTGCCAGCCGCCGGCCGTTAGCCCCGACATCAGATACGCAGTATTTT CASRRPLAPTSDTQYF
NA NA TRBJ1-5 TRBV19 TGTGCCAGCAGTGCAGGGGCAAATCAGCCCCAGCATTTT CASSAGANQPQHF
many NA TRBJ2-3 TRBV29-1 TGCAGCGTTGAAGATGGGGGAATGGCGGAGCACAGCACAGATACGCAGTATTTT CSVEDGGMAEHSTDTQYF
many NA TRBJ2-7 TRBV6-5 TGTGCCAGCAGTTACCAACTAGACTACGAGCAGTACTTC CASSYQLDYEQYF
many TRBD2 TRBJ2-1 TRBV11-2 TGTGCCAGCAGCTCGATCAAGCGGGACGTCAATGAGCAGTTCTTC CASSSIKRDVNEQFF
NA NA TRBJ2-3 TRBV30 TGTGCCTGGAGTGCTGACGGGGGCACAGAAACGCAGTATTTT CAWSADGGTETQYF
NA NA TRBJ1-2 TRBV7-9 TGTGCCACTGGGGGGGATGGCTACACCTTC CATGGDGYTF
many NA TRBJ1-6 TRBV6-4 TGTGCCAGCAGTGACTTCTGGACAGTCCTCCACTTT CASSDFWTVLHF
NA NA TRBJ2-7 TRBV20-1 TGCAGTGCTTCGCTGCCGGGCCACGAGCAGTACTTC CSASLPGHEQYF
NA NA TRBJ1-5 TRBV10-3 TGTGCCAGCAGCATCGGGACAAGCTTGTATAGCAATCAGCCCCAGCATTTT CASSIGTSLYSNQPQHF
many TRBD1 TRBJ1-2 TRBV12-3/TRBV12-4 TGTGCCAGCAGTTTTACCAGGGACAGGACCATCTATGGCTACACCTTC CASSFTRDRTIYGYTF
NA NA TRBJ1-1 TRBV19 TGTGCCGCCACAGTCGGGACCGGTGGGACTGAAGCTTTCTTT CAATVGTGGTEAFF
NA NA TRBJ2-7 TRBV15 TGTGCCACCAGCAGCTCCAGGTCGGGACAAGGCAATGAGCAGTACTTC CATSSSRSGQGNEQYF
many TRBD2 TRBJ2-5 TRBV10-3 TGTGCCATCAGTCCTCTAGCGGGAGGAGAGACCCAGTACTTC CAISPLAGGETQYF
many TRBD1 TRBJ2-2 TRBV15 TGTGCCACCAGCAGAGGGGTGAGACAGGGGGCTTCGAACACCGGGGAGCTGTTTTTT CATSRGVRQGASNTGELFF
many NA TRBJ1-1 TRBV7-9 TGTGCCAGCAGAGCTGACACCATGAACACTGAAGCTTTCTTT CASRADTMNTEAFF
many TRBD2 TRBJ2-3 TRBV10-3 TGTGCCATCAGTGGGCTCGGAACGGGGGGGGGGGCAGATACGCAGTATTTT CAISGLGTGGGADTQYF
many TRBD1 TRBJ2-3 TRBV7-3 TGTGCCAGCAGCCAGGGGGCCCCTAGCACAGATACGCAGTATTTT CASSQGAPSTDTQYF
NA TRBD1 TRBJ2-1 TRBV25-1 TGTGCCAGCAATGGTGGACAGGGGAAGGACAATGAGCAGTTCTTC CASNGGQGKDNEQFF
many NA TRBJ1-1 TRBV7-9 TGTGCCAGCAGCTTAGATGAGGTGAACACTGAAGCTTTCTTT CASSLDEVNTEAFF
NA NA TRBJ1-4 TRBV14 TGTGCCAGCAGCCAGAATGAAAAACTGTTTTTT CASSQNEKLFF
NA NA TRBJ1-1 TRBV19 TGTGCCAGTAGTATAGGCGGGGAGCCGAACACTGAAGCTTTCTTT CASSIGGEPNTEAFF
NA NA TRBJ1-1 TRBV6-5 TGTGCCAGCAGTTACTACACAGAGAACACTGAAGCTTTCTTT CASSYYTENTEAFF